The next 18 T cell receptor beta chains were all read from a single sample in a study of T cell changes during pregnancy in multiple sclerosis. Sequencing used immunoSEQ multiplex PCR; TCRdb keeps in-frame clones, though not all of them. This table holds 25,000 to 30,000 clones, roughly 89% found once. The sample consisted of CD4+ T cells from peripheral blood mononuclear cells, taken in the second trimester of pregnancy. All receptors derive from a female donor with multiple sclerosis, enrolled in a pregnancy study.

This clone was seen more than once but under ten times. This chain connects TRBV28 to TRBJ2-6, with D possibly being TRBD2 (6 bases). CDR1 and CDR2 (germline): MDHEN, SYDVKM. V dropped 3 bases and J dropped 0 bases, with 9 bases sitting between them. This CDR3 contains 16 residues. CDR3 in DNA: TGTGCCAGCAGTTTTACGGGGGTCTCTGGGGCCAACGTCCTGACTTTC. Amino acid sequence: CASSFTGVSGANVLTF.

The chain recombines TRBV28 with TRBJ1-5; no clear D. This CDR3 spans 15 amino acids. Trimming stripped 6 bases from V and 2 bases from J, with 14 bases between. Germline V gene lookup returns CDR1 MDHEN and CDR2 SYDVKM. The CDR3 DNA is TGTGCCAGCAGCACCGGTTCGGGAGGCAATCAGCCCCAGCATTTT. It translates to CASSTGSGGNQPQHF.

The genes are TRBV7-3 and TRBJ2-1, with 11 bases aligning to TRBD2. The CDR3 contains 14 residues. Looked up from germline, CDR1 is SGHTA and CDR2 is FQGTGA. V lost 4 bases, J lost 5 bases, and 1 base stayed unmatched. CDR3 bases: TGTGCCAGCAGCTCTAGCGGGGGGCACAATGAGCAGTTCTTC. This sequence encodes CASSSSGGHNEQFF.

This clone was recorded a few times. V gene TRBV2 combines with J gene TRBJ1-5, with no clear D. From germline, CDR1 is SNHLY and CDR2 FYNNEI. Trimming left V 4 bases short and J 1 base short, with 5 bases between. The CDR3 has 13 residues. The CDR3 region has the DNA TGTGCCAGCAGTGTAGAGAGCAATCAGCCCCAGCATTTT. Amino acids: CASSVESNQPQHF.

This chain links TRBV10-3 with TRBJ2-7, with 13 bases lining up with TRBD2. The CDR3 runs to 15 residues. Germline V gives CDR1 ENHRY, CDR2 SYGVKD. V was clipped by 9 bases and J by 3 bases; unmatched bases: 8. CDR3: CAMGSTSGGYYEQYF. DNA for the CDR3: TGTGCCATGGGGTCGACTAGCGGGGGGTACTACGAGCAGTACTTC.

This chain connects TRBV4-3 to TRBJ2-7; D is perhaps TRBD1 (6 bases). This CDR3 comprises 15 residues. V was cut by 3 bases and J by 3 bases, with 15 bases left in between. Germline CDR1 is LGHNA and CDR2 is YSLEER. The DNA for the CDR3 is TGCGCCAGCAGCCACGGTACAGGGTCGGACTACGAGCAGTACTTC. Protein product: CASSHGTGSDYEQYF.

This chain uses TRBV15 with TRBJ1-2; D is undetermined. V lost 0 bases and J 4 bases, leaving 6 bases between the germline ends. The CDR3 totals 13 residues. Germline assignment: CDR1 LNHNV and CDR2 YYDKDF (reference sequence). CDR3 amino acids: CATSRDGSYGYTF. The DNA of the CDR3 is TGTGCCACCAGCAGAGATGGCAGCTATGGCTACACCTTC.

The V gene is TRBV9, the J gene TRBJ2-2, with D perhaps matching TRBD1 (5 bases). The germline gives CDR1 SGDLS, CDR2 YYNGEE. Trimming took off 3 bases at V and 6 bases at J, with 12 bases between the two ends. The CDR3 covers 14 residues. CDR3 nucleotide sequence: TGTGCCAGCAGCGAACAGACAGTAGCCGGGGAGCTGTTTTTT. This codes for CASSEQTVAGELFF.

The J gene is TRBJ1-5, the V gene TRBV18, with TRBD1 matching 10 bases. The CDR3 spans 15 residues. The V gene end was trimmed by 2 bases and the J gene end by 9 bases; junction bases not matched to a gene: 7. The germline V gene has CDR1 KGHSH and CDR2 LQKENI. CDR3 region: CASSPDLDRGAPQHF. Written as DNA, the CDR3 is TGTGCCAGCTCACCAGACCTGGACAGGGGGGCGCCCCAGCATTTT.

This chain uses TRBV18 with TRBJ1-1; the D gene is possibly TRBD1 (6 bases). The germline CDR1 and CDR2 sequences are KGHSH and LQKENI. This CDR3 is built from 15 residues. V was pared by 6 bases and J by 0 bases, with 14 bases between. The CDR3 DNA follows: TGTGCCAGCTCCCAGGGGCCGGTGATGAACACTGAAGCTTTCTTT. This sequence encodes CASSQGPVMNTEAFF.

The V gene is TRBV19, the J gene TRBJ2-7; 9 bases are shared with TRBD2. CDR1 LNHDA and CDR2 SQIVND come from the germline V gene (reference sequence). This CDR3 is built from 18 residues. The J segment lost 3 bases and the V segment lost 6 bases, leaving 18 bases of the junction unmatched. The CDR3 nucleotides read TGTGCCAGTAGCCCGGGACTAGCAGGCGGAAGGGGGGTCTACGAGCAGTACTTC. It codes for CASSPGLAGGRGVYEQYF. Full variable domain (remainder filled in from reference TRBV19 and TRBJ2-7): DGGITQSPKYLFRKEGQNVTLSCEQNLNHDAMYWYRQDPGQGLRLIYYSQIVNDFQKGDIAEGYSVSREKKESFPLTVTSAQKNPTAFYLCASSPGLAGGRGVYEQYFGPGTRLTVT.

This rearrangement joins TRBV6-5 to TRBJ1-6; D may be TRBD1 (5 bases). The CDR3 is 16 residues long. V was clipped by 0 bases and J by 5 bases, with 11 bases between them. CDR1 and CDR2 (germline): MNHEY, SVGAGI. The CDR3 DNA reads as TGTGCCAGCAGTTACTCTGCAGGACACAATAATTCACCCCTCCACTTT. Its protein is CASSYSAGHNNSPLHF.

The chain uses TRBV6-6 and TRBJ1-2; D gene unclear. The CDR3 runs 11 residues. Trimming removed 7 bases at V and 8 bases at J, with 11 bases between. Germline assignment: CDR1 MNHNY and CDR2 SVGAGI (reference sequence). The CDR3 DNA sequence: TGTGCCAGCACCCACGGGTGGGGCTACACCTTC. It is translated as CASTHGWGYTF.

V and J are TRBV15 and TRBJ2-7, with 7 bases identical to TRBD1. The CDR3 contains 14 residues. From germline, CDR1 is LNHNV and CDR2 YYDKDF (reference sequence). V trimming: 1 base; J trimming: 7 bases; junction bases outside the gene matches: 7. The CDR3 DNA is TGTGCCACCAGCAGAGGACAGGGCCGAGGGGAGCAGTACTTC. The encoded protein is CATSRGQGRGEQYF.

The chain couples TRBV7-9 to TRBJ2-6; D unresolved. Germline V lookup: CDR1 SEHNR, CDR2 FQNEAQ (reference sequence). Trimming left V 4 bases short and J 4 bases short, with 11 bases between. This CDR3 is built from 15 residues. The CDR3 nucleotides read TGTGCCAGCAGCTCCCCGAGCTCAGGGGCCAACGTCCTGACTTTC. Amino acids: CASSSPSSGANVLTF.

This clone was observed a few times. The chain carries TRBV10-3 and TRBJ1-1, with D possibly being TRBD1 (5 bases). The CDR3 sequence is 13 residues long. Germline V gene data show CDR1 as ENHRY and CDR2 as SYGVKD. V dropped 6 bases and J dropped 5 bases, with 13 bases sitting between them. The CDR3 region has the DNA TGTGCCATCAGCCTTAGCGGGGGGACTGAAGCTTTCTTT. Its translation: CAISLSGGTEAFF.

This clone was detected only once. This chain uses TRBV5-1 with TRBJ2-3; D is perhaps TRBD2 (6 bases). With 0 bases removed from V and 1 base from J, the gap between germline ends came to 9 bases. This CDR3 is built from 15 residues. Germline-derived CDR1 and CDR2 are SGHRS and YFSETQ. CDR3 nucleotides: TGCGCCAGCAGCTTGGACAGCGGGCGCACAGATACGCAGTATTTT. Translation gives CASSLDSGRTDTQYF.

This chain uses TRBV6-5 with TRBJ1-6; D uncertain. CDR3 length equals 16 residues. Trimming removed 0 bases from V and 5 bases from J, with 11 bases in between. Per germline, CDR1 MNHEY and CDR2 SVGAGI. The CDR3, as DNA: TGTGCCAGCAGTTACTCCCGGTATAATCATAATTCACCCCTCCACTTT. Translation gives CASSYSRYNHNSPLHF.